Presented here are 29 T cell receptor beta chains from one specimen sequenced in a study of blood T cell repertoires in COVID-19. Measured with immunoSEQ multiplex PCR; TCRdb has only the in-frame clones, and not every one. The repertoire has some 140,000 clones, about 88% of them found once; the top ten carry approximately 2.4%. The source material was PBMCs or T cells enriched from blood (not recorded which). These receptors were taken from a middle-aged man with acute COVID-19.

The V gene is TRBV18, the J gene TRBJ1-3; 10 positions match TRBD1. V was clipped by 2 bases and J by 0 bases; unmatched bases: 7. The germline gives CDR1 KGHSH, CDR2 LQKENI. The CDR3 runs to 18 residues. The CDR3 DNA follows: TGTGCCAGCTCACCAAAGGGGACAGGGGCCGCCTCTGGAAACACCATATATTTT. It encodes CASSPKGTGAASGNTIYF.

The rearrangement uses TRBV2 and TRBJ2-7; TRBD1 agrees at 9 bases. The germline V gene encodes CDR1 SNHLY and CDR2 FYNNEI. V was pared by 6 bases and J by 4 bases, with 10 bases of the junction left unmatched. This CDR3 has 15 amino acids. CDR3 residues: CASSISGTGFYEQYF. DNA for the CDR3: TGTGCCAGCAGCATATCCGGGACAGGGTTTTACGAGCAGTACTTC.

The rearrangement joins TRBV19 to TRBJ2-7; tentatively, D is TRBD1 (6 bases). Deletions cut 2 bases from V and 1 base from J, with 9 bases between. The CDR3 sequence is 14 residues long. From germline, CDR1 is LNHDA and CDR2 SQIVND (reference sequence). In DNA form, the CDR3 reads TGTGCCAGTAGTATAAACGACAGGTCCTACGAGCAGTACTTC. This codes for CASSINDRSYEQYF.

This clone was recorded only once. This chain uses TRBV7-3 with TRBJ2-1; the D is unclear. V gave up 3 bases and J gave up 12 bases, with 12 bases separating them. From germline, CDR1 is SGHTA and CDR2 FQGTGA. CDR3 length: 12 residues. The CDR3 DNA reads TGTGCCAGCAGCTTTCCCCTGGGCGCGCAGTTCTTC. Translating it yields CASSFPLGAQFF.

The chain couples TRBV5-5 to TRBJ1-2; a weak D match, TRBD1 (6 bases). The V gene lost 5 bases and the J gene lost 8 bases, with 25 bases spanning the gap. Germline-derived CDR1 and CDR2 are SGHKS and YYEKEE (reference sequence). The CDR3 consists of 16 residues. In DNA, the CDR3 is TGTGCCAGCAGATGGGGCCGGGACATCCCAGCGGGGGGCTACACCTTC. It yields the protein CASRWGRDIPAGGYTF.

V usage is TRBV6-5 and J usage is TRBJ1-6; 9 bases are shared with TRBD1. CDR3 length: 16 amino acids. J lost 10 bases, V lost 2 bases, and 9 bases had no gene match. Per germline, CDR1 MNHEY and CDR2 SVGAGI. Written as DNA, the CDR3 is TGTGCCAGCAGTTACGTGCGCGGGGACAGGGACTCACCCCTCCACTTT. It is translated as CASSYVRGDRDSPLHF.

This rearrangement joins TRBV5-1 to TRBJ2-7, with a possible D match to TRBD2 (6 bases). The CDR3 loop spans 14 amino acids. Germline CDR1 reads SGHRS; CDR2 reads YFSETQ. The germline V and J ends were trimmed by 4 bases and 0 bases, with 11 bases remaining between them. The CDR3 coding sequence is TGCGCCAGCAGCGTCCTCGGGAGCTCCTACGAGCAGTACTTC. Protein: CASSVLGSSYEQYF.

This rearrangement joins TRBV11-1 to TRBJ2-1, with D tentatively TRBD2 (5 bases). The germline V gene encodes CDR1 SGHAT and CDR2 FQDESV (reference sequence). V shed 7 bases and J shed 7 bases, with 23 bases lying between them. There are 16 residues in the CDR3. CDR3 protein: CASIPRPAGVKNEQFF. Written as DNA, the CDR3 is TGTGCCAGCATCCCTCGACCGGCCGGGGTAAAAAATGAGCAGTTCTTC.

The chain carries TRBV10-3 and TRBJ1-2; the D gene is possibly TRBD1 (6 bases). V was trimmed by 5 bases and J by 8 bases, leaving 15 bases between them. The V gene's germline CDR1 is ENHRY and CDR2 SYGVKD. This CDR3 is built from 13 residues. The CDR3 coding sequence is TGTGCCATCAGTTTGGACAGAGGGAGCGGCTACACCTTC. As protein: CAISLDRGSGYTF.

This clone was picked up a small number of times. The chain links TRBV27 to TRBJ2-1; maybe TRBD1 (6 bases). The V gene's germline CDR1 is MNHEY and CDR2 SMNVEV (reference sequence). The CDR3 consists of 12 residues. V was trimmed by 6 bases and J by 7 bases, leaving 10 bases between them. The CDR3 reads CASRLQGNEQFF. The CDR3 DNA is TGTGCCAGCAGGCTACAGGGAAATGAGCAGTTCTTC.

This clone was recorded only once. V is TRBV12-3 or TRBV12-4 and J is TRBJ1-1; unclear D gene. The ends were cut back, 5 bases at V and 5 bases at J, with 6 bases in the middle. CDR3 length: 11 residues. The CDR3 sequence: CASSLRTEAFF. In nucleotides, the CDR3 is TGTGCCAGCAGTCTGCGGACTGAAGCTTTCTTT.

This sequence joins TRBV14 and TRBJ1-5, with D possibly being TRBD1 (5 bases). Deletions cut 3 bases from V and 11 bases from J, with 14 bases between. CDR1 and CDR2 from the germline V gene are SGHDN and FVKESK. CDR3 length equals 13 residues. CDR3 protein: CASSHRSGGAQHF. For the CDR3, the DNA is TGTGCCAGCAGCCACAGATCCGGGGGGGCCCAGCATTTT.

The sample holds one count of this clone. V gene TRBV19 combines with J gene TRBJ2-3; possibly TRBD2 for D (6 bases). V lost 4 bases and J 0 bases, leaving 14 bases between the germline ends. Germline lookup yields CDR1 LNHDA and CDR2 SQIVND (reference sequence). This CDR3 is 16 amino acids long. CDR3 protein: CASSTRTILSTDTQYF. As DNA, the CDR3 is TGTGCCAGTAGTACTCGGACTATACTGAGCACAGATACGCAGTATTTT. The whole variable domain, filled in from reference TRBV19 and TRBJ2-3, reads DGGITQSPKYLFRKEGQNVTLSCEQNLNHDAMYWYRQDPGQGLRLIYYSQIVNDFQKGDIAEGYSVSREKKESFPLTVTSAQKNPTAFYLCASSTRTILSTDTQYFGPGTRLTVL.

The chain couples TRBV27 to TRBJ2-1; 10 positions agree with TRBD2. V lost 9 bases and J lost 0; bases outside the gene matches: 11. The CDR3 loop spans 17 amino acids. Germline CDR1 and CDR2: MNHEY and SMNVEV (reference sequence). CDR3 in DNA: TGTGCCAGTGGGCTAGGTAGCGGGAGGACCTCCTACAATGAGCAGTTCTTC. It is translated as CASGLGSGRTSYNEQFF.

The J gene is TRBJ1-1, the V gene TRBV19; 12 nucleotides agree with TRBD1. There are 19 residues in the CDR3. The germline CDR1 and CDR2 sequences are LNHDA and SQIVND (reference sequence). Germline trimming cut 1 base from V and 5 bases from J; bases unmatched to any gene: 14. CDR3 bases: TGTGCCAGTAGTATAGCCGGGACAGGGGGCTGGATTTCGGGAACTGAAGCTTTCTTT. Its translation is CASSIAGTGGWISGTEAFF.

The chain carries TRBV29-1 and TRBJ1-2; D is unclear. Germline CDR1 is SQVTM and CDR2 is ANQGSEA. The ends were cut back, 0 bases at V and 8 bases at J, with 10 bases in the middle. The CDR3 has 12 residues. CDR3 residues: CSVEDRRGGYTF. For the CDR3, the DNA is TGCAGCGTTGAAGATCGCCGGGGAGGCTACACCTTC.

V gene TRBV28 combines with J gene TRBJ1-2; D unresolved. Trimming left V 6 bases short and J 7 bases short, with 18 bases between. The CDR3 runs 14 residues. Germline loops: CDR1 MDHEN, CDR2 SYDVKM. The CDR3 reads CASRREQASSGYTF. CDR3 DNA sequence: TGTGCCAGCAGGCGTGAGCAGGCAAGCAGTGGCTACACCTTC.

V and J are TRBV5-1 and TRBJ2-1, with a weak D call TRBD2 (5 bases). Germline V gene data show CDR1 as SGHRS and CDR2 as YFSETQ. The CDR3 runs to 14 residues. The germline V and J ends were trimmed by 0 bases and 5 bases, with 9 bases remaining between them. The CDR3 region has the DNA TGCGCCAGCAGCTTGGGTAGCGCCGACAATGAGCAGTTCTTC. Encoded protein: CASSLGSADNEQFF.

CDR3 protein: CASSTGASGYTF. The CDR3 DNA reads as TGTGCCAGTAGTACAGGGGCGAGTGGCTACACCTTC. This chain joins TRBV19 and TRBJ1-2, with D tentatively TRBD1 (6 bases). Germline V CDR1 and CDR2: LNHDA, SQIVND (reference sequence). This CDR3 is 12 amino acids long. The V gene lost 4 bases and the J gene lost 7 bases, with 10 bases spanning the gap.

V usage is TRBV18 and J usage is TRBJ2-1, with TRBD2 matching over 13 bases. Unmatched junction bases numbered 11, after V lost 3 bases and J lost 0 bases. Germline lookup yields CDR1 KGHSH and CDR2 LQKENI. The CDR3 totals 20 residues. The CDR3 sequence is CASSPLEGLAGLSSYNEQFF. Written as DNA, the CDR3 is TGTGCCAGCTCACCCCTAGAGGGACTAGCGGGGCTGAGCTCCTACAATGAGCAGTTCTTC. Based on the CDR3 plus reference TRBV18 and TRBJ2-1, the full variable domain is NAGVMQNPRHLVRRRGQEARLRCSPMKGHSHVYWYRQLPEEGLKFMVYLQKENIIDESGMPKERFSAEFPKEGPSILRIQQVVRGDSAAYFCASSPLEGLAGLSSYNEQFFGPGTRLTVL.

CDR3 sequence reads: CASSLVGDNEQFF. The DNA of the CDR3 is TGCGCCAGCAGCTTGGTGGGCGACAATGAGCAGTTCTTC. The rearrangement uses TRBV5-1 and TRBJ2-1; D not resolved. Trimming shortened V by 0 bases and J by 5 bases, and 6 bases separated the two germline ends. This CDR3 is built from 13 residues. Germline V CDR1 and CDR2: SGHRS, YFSETQ.

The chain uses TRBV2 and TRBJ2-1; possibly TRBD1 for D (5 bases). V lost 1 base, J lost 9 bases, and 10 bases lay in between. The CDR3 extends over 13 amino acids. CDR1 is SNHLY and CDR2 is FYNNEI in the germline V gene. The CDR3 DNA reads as TGTGCCAGCAGTGAAGGAGTTAGGGGTGAGCAGTTCTTC. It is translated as CASSEGVRGEQFF.

The CDR3 bases are TGTGCCACCACGCCCGGACTCCATGGCGAGCAGTACTTC. It translates to CATTPGLHGEQYF. The chain joins TRBV15 to TRBJ2-7; tentatively, D is TRBD2 (5 bases). The germline gives CDR1 LNHNV, CDR2 YYDKDF (reference sequence). The CDR3 runs to 13 residues. The ends were cut back, 7 bases at V and 6 bases at J, with 16 bases in the middle.

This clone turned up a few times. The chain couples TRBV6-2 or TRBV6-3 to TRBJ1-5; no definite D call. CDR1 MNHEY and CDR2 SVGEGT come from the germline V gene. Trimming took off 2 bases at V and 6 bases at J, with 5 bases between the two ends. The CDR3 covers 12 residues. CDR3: CASSYPSQPQHF. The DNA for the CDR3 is TGTGCCAGCAGTTACCCCAGTCAGCCCCAGCATTTT.

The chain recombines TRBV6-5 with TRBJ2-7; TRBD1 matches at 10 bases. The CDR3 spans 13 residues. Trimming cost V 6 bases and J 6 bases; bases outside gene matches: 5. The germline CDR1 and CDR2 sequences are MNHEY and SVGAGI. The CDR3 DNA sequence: TGTGCCAGCAGCCCCCGGGACAGGGGCGAGCAGTACTTC. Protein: CASSPRDRGEQYF.

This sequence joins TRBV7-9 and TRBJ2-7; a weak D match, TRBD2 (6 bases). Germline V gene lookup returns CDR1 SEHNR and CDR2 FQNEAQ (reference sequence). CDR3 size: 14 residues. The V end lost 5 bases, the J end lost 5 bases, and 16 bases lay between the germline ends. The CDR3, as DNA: TGTGCCAGCAGCATTAGCGGTAGCTGGAACGAGCAGTACTTC. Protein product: CASSISGSWNEQYF.

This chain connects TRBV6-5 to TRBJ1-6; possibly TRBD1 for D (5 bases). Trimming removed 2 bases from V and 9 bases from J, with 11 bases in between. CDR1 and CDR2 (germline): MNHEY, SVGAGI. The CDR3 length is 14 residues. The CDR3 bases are TGTGCCAGCAGTTACGGGGACTATGGTTCACCCCTCCACTTT. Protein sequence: CASSYGDYGSPLHF.

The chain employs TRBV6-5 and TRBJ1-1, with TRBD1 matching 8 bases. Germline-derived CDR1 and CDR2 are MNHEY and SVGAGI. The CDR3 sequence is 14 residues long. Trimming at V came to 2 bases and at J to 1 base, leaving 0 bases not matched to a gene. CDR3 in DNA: TGTGCCAGCAGTTACCAGGGGGCGAACACTGAAGCTTTCTTT. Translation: CASSYQGANTEAFF.

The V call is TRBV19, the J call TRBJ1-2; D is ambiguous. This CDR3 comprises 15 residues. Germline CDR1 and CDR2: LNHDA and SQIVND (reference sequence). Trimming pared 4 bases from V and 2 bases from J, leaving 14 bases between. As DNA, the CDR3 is TGTGCCAGTAGTAGGGCAGATGGGCAGAACTATGGCTACACCTTC. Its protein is CASSRADGQNYGYTF.